One and the same sample provided the 29 T cell receptor beta chains below, sequenced in a study of response to subunit inactivated influenza vaccine. TCRdb recomputed calls from the RT-PCR reads with MiXCR, one row per CDR3 protein. Of hundreds of thousands of distinct CDR3 sequences listed, roughly 12% are singletons. This same sample was also taken into another study, of T cells expressing NK-cell markers. That investigation notes: In generating TCR beta cDNA, 5'RACE template switching with UMIs was used.

The input for sequencing was PBMCs from blood, taken on the day of vaccination. Receptor source: a man aged 50-60 years who received an inactivated influenza vaccine.

The chain links TRBV20-1 to TRBJ2-7; D is undetermined. CDR3 length: 11 amino acids. Germline-derived CDR1 and CDR2 are DFQATT and SNEGSKA (reference sequence). V lost 5 bases and J lost 6, with 11 bases in between. The DNA of the CDR3 is TGCAGTGCTCGGTTGGCCGCCGAGCAGTACTTC. Its translation is CSARLAAEQYF.

The chain couples TRBV6-1 to TRBJ1-6, with TRBD1 as a possible D gene (5 bases). CDR3 length equals 15 residues. V lost 7 bases and J 7 bases, leaving 17 bases between the germline ends. Per the germline V gene, CDR1 is MNHNS and CDR2 is SASEGT. In DNA, the CDR3 is TGTGCCAGCACCGAGCGGGCAGGGATGAATTCACCCCTCCACTTT. Its translation: CASTERAGMNSPLHF.

The J gene is TRBJ2-2, the V gene TRBV20-1, with 10 bases aligning to TRBD2. This CDR3 has 15 residues. V lost 3 bases, J lost 0 bases, and 1 base stayed unmatched. The V gene's germline CDR1 is DFQATT and CDR2 SNEGSKA (reference sequence). The CDR3 DNA is TGCAGTGCTAGGACTAGCGGGTCGAACACCGGGGAGCTGTTTTTT. This gives the protein CSARTSGSNTGELFF.

The V gene is TRBV5-1, the J gene TRBJ2-2; D tentatively fits TRBD1 or TRBD2 (6 bases each). This CDR3 is built from 17 residues. Germline V gene lookup returns CDR1 SGHRS and CDR2 YFSETQ. The V gene lost 4 bases and the J gene lost 4 bases, with 20 bases spanning the gap. The DNA of the CDR3 is TGCGCCAGCAGCCATACGGTGGGGGGCCGAAGCACCGGGGAGCTGTTTTTT. This encodes CASSHTVGGRSTGELFF.

V is TRBV5-1 and J is TRBJ2-1; unclear D gene. With 0 bases removed from V and 0 bases from J, the gap between germline ends came to 10 bases. Germline V gene data show CDR1 as SGHRS and CDR2 as YFSETQ. CDR3 length: 16 amino acids. In nucleotides, the CDR3 is TGCGCCAGCAGCTTGGCCGACCTACTCTCCTACAATGAGCAGTTCTTC. Residues: CASSLADLLSYNEQFF. Full variable domain (missing parts from reference TRBV5-1 and TRBJ2-1): KAGVTQTPRYLIKTRGQQVTLSCSPISGHRSVSWYQQTPGQGLQFLFEYFSETQRNKGNFPGRFSGRQFSNSRSEMNVSTLELGDSALYLCASSLADLLSYNEQFFGPGTRLTVL.

The chain employs TRBV6-5 and TRBJ1-3; D unresolved. There are 14 residues in the CDR3. Per germline, CDR1 MNHEY and CDR2 SVGAGI. With 2 bases removed from V and 4 bases from J, the gap between germline ends came to 9 bases. CDR3: CASSYLGVGNTIYF. As DNA, the CDR3 is TGTGCCAGCAGTTACCTAGGAGTAGGAAACACCATATATTTT.

This clonotype was recorded a few times. The chain joins TRBV21-1 to TRBJ2-7; TRBD1 is taken as the D call from the table, unchecked against the DNA. TRBV21-1 is a known pseudogene. This CDR3 is 18 amino acids long. DNA for the CDR3: TGTGCCAGCAGCAAATACAGCCCCGAGACAGCACTTTCCTACGAGCAGTACTTC. This codes for CASSKYSPETALSYEQYF.

In its sample, this clonotype was seen a few times. V gene TRBV24-1 combines with J gene TRBJ2-7; no firm D call. The CDR3 totals 14 residues. V was pared by 3 bases and J by 5 bases, with 13 bases between. Germline loops: CDR1 KGHDR, CDR2 SFDVKD. In nucleotides, the CDR3 is TGTGCCACCAGTGATCCAAGATCCACGGACGAGCAGTACTTC. Encoded protein: CATSDPRSTDEQYF.

The V and J genes are TRBV12-3 or TRBV12-4 and TRBJ2-6, with 12 bases lining up with TRBD1. Trimming removed 5 bases from V and 3 bases from J; junction bases left unmatched: 8. The CDR3 is made up of 18 amino acids. In DNA form, the CDR3 reads TGTGCCAGCAGTAACACCGGGACAGGGGGCGTTGGGGCCAACGTCCTGACTTTC. This sequence encodes CASSNTGTGGVGANVLTF.

This clonotype has only a few counts. The chain is built from TRBV20-1 and TRBJ2-1; D is perhaps TRBD2 (6 bases). The ends were cut back, 6 bases at V and 4 bases at J, with 13 bases in the middle. The germline gives CDR1 DFQATT, CDR2 SNEGSKA (reference sequence). This CDR3 comprises 13 residues. CDR3 bases: TGCAGTGCCACCGCGGGACGGTACAATGAGCAGTTCTTC. This translates into CSATAGRYNEQFF.

The sample holds a few counts of this clonotype. The rearrangement uses TRBV12-3 or TRBV12-4 and TRBJ2-5; D is unresolved. The CDR3 runs 15 residues. V lost 5 bases, J lost 1 base, and 14 bases lay in between. CDR3 loop: CASSPSGHSQETQYF. The CDR3 DNA reads TGTGCCAGCAGTCCTTCTGGGCACTCCCAAGAGACCCAGTACTTC.

V usage is TRBV27 and J usage is TRBJ1-2, with 7 bases lining up with TRBD1. The germline gives CDR1 MNHEY, CDR2 SMNVEV (reference sequence). The CDR3 has 14 residues. V shed 4 bases, J shed 2 bases, and the junction held 4 bases outside the gene matches. The CDR3 here is CASSSRGGNYGYTF. For the CDR3, the DNA is TGTGCCAGCAGTTCCAGGGGGGGCAACTATGGCTACACCTTC.

In its sample, this clonotype was seen many times. This rearrangement joins TRBV20-1 to TRBJ2-3; TRBD1 might be the D (5 bases). The CDR3 is 11 amino acids. V shed 7 bases and J shed 1 base, with 6 bases lying between them. The germline V gene encodes CDR1 DFQATT and CDR2 SNEGSKA (reference sequence). CDR3: CSVQGTDTQYF. CDR3 in DNA: TGCAGTGTACAGGGCACAGATACGCAGTATTTT.

The rearrangement uses TRBV15 and TRBJ2-2; D possibly uses TRBD1 or TRBD2 (5 bases each). V shed 1 base and J shed 4 bases, with 10 bases lying between them. Germline CDR1 is LNHNV and CDR2 is YYDKDF (reference sequence). CDR3 length equals 15 residues. The CDR3 is CATSRGPGRTGELFF. The CDR3 DNA reads as TGTGCCACCAGCAGAGGCCCGGGGCGCACCGGGGAGCTGTTTTTT.

V is TRBV6-6 and J is TRBJ2-7; the D gene is possibly TRBD2 (6 bases). This CDR3 region has 13 residues. Germline V gene sequence: CDR1 MNHNY, CDR2 SVGAGI (reference sequence). V was shortened by 6 bases and J by 5 bases, with 14 bases between the two germline ends. The CDR3 spells CASRDALANEQYF. Written as DNA, the CDR3 is TGTGCCAGCAGGGACGCCCTAGCGAACGAGCAGTACTTC.

Worth noting for this clonotype: With a much larger clone just one base away, this may be a read error. The chain uses TRBV20-1 and TRBJ2-3, with TRBD1 as a possible D gene (5 bases). CDR1 and CDR2 from the germline V gene are DFQATT and SNEGSKA (reference sequence). The CDR3 spans 16 residues. V lost 6 bases to trimming and J lost 4 bases, with 23 bases between them. CDR3 coding DNA: TGCAGTGCCCCACCCCAGGGATTTTTACGGGCAGATACGCAGTATTTT. Residues: CSAPPQGFLRADTQYF.

The gene calls are TRBV2 and TRBJ2-5; D is possibly TRBD1 (6 bases). With 4 bases removed from V and 1 base from J, the gap between germline ends came to 13 bases. The CDR3 runs 15 residues. The germline V gene encodes CDR1 SNHLY and CDR2 FYNNEI. The CDR3: CASSAIRGSQETQYF. The DNA for the CDR3 is TGTGCCAGCAGTGCAATAAGGGGGAGCCAAGAGACCCAGTACTTC.

The chain has TRBV7-9 and TRBJ1-4; unclear D gene. Germline CDR1 is SEHNR and CDR2 is FQNEAQ (reference sequence). Trimming left V 0 bases short and J 1 base short, with 9 bases between. This CDR3 spans 16 amino acids. The DNA for the CDR3 is TGTGCCAGCAGCTTAGCGTACAGTAAAACTAATGAAAAACTGTTTTTT. It is translated as CASSLAYSKTNEKLFF.

This clonotype was counted many times. The V and J genes are TRBV27 and TRBJ2-2; no firm D call. This CDR3 has 14 amino acids. Germline V gene data show CDR1 as MNHEY and CDR2 as SMNVEV (reference sequence). Trimming cost V 7 bases and J 6 bases, with 15 bases left between them. The CDR3 DNA reads TGTGCCAGCAAGGTCGGCCCCGCATCCGGGGAGCTGTTTTTT. Translating it yields CASKVGPASGELFF.

This clonotype came up a few times. V usage is TRBV7-2 and J usage is TRBJ1-1; D remains ambiguous. The CDR3 is 15 amino acids. CDR1 and CDR2 (germline): SGHTA, FQGNSA. The V end was cut by 6 bases, the J end by 4 bases, with 18 bases between. The CDR3 loop is CASRGGPALGTEAFF. CDR3 sequence (DNA): TGTGCCAGCAGGGGAGGCCCCGCTTTGGGCACTGAAGCTTTCTTT.

This clonotype was counted at least ten times. The V gene is TRBV5-1, the J gene TRBJ2-7, with 7 bases that match TRBD1. The trim removed 2 bases at V and 3 bases at J, leaving 2 bases unmatched. The CDR3 contains 13 residues. Germline CDR1 reads SGHRS; CDR2 reads YFSETQ. The CDR3 DNA is TGCGCCAGCAGCTTTCCAGGGGGCTACGAGCAGTACTTC. Translated: CASSFPGGYEQYF.

In its sample, this clonotype was seen many times. The CDR3 loop is CSVDRLRVGRSGTDTQYF. The CDR3 region has the DNA TGCAGCGTTGATCGGTTGCGTGTCGGGAGAAGTGGCACAGATACGCAGTATTTT. This chain uses TRBV29-1 with TRBJ2-3; D perhaps matches TRBD2 (6 bases). The germline CDR1 and CDR2 sequences are SQVTM and ANQGSEA. V lost 3 bases and J lost 1, with 23 bases in between. The CDR3 has 18 residues.

The chain uses TRBV2 and TRBJ1-5; D ambiguous. The CDR3 runs 15 residues. Germline V gene lookup returns CDR1 SNHLY and CDR2 FYNNEI. Between the trimmed V and J ends, which lost 3 bases and 0 bases, there was a span of 9 bases. CDR3 region: CASSDSQNSNQPQHF. Here the CDR3 DNA reads TGTGCCAGCAGTGATTCGCAAAATAGCAATCAGCCCCAGCATTTT.

This clonotype was recorded a few times. This chain links TRBV4-3 with TRBJ1-2; no definite D call. The germline V gene has CDR1 LGHNA and CDR2 YSLEER. The CDR3 spans 15 residues. Trimming pared 1 base from V and 7 bases from J, leaving 16 bases between. The CDR3 DNA is TGCGCCAGCAGCCAAGGGCGGAAGAGATTTCGTGGCTACACCTTC. As protein: CASSQGRKRFRGYTF.

The gene calls are TRBV29-1 and TRBJ2-7; TRBD2 matches 7 bases. Per germline, CDR1 SQVTM and CDR2 ANQGSEA. The junction had 3 bases not matched to a gene; V was cut back by 5 bases and J by 2 bases. The CDR3 is made up of 12 amino acids. CDR3 DNA: TGCAGCGTTTTTGGACTAGCCTACGAGCAGTACTTC. Translating it yields CSVFGLAYEQYF.

This clonotype has only a few counts. This chain connects TRBV27 to TRBJ2-7; 12 positions match TRBD2. This CDR3 has 15 residues. The germline V gene encodes CDR1 MNHEY and CDR2 SMNVEV (reference sequence). V was clipped by 4 bases and J by 4 bases; unmatched bases: 5. DNA for the CDR3: TGTGCCAGCAGTTCGACTAGCGGGGGAGAATACGAGCAGTACTTC. This sequence encodes CASSSTSGGEYEQYF.

Only a few counts were recorded for this clonotype. This chain uses TRBV28 with TRBJ2-7, with TRBD1 identical over 8 bases. Trimming removed 7 bases from V and 0 bases from J; junction bases left unmatched: 5. This CDR3 spans 14 amino acids. The germline CDR1 and CDR2 sequences are MDHEN and SYDVKM. CDR3 sequence (DNA): TGTGCCAGCAATAACAGGGGGAGCTCCTACGAGCAGTACTTC. This codes for CASNNRGSSYEQYF.

This clonotype has only a few counts. The chain combines TRBV7-2 with TRBJ1-2; 7 bases match TRBD1. V trimming: 2 bases; J trimming: 1 base; junction bases outside the gene matches: 4. Germline lookup yields CDR1 SGHTA and CDR2 FQGNSA. This CDR3 has 15 residues. The CDR3 bases are TGTGCCAGCAGCTTAAGACAGGGTCTTAACTATGGCTACACCTTC. Translation: CASSLRQGLNYGYTF.

The chain links TRBV3-1 to TRBJ1-6; no reliable D call. There are 14 residues in the CDR3. V lost 8 bases and J lost 7, with 15 bases in between. From germline, CDR1 is LGHDT and CDR2 YNNKEL (reference sequence). CDR3 residues: CASARGMRNSPLHF. The DNA of the CDR3 is TGTGCCAGCGCGCGTGGGATGAGGAATTCACCCCTCCACTTT.